The source of this T cell receptor beta chain is a study of vaccination and CD4 T cells after COVID-19. In the study overall: The authors exposed cells to overlapping spike peptides derived from SARS-CoV-2, HCoV-NL63, HCoV-OC43 and HCoV-229E.

CDR1 and CDR2 (germline): GTSNPN, SVGIG (reference sequence). V lost 5 bases and J lost 5; bases outside the gene matches: 7. The CDR3 contains 13 residues. Points from the study as a whole: Spike mono-reactive clones accounted for 304 of the 307 vaccine-specific clones found in convalescent patients.

Cultured CD4+ T cell DNA was sequenced using the Oncomine TCR Beta short-read assay. TCRdb used MiXCR to reprocess the PCR reads, holding one entry per CDR3 protein. Altogether 4,800 or so distinct CDR3 sequences are present, 28% being singletons, with the ten largest covering about 30%. Concerning this clonotype itself: Antigen unknown.

The treatment denotes: roughly 10-day PBMC culture with coronavirus spike peptide pools or control peptides (ViraFEST assay). Researchers collected the unexposed donor's CD4+ T cells before the COVID-19 pandemic (2011-2018). J is TRBJ2-5 and V is TRBV30; 8 bases are a match to TRBD1. This TCR was sampled from a human donor in good health. Input material: CD4+ T cells from blood, cultured in vitro. The CDR3 bases are TGTGCCTGGGCCGCACAGGGGGTGGAGACCCAGTACTTC. It codes for CAWAAQGVETQYF.